This record concerns one T cell receptor (beta chain) sequence. Relying on iRepertoire HTBI primers and Arm-PCR of CDR3 regions, the team built TCR beta libraries. MiXCR was run by TCRdb on the multiplex PCR reads, yielding one entry per CDR3 protein. This table has about 430,000 distinct CDR3 sequences, approximately 16% appearing once. The data stem from a study of regulatory T cells in long-lasting Graves disease. Noted time point: newly diagnosed GD, antithyroid drugs for less than 3 months. PBMC RNA served as the TCR library source. The CDR3 extends over 13 amino acids. V dropped 3 bases and J dropped 0 bases, with 6 bases sitting between them. Germline V gene data show CDR1 as GTSNPN and CDR2 as SVGIG (reference sequence). These sequences were also reported in another study, on T cells in Graves' hyperthyroidism and ophthalmopathy.

Material: peripheral blood mononuclear cells (PBMCs), obtained at new diagnosis, from a patient treated with antithyroid drugs. This TCR was sampled from a woman aged 35 to 49 with Graves disease. V and J are TRBV30 and TRBJ1-5; TRBD1 is a possible D gene (5 bases). The chain's CDR3 is CAWRGGSNQPQHF. In nucleotides, the CDR3 is TGTGCCTGGAGGGGGGGTAGCAATCAGCCCCAGCATTTT.